This T cell receptor (beta chain) comes out of a study of blood T cell repertoires in COVID-19. CDR3 length: 14 residues. V lost 3 bases and J lost 7, with 13 bases in between. Germline CDR1 is SGDLS and CDR2 is YYNGEE. The assay was immunoSEQ multiplex PCR, and TCRdb's table has in-frame clones only and misses some. The sample contains approximately 35,000 clones, about nine tenths of which appear only once. Specimen: peripheral blood. The chain couples TRBV9 to TRBJ2-2; TRBD1 is a possible D gene (6 bases). The TCR was taken from a human donor with active COVID-19. The donor label of this sample is uncertain. CDR3 region: CASSDRQVHGELFF. CDR3 sequence (DNA): TGTGCCAGCAGCGACCGACAGGTTCACGGGGAGCTGTTTTTT.